Shown below are 9 T cell receptor beta chains from a single sample sequenced in a study of blood T cell repertoires in COVID-19. Some clones are missing from TCRdb's copy, which holds only in-frame ones; the method was immunoSEQ multiplex PCR. The sample yields about 330,000 clones, around 86% seen once. The sequenced sample was peripheral blood. These receptors were collected from a woman in her fifties or sixties with acute or convalescent COVID-19.

This clone was counted a single time. J is TRBJ1-4 and V is TRBV2, with D possibly TRBD1 on 6 matching bases. This CDR3 comprises 14 residues. The V end was cut by 3 bases, the J end by 4 bases, with 9 bases between. The germline gives CDR1 SNHLY, CDR2 FYNNEI. The CDR3 region has the DNA TGTGCCAGCAGTGATAACAGGGATAATGAAAAACTGTTTTTT. Translated, it gives CASSDNRDNEKLFF. Full variable domain (missing parts from reference TRBV2 and TRBJ1-4): EPEVTQTPSHQVTQMGQEVILRCVPISNHLYFYWYRQILGQKVEFLVSFYNNEISEKSEIFDDQFSVERPDGSNFTLKIRSTKLEDSAMYFCASSDNRDNEKLFFGSGTQLSVL.

This sequence joins TRBV5-1 and TRBJ1-1; no clear D gene. V was trimmed by 0 bases and J by 5 bases, leaving 11 bases between them. The V gene's germline CDR1 is SGHRS and CDR2 YFSETQ. This CDR3 has 14 residues. The CDR3 bases are TGCGCCAGCAGCTTGGAGGCAGCAGGTACTGAAGCTTTCTTT. It encodes CASSLEAAGTEAFF.

This rearrangement joins TRBV2 to TRBJ2-7; 7 bases are a match to TRBD1. Germline V gene lookup returns CDR1 SNHLY and CDR2 FYNNEI. The V and J ends lost 7 bases and 7 bases, in that order; junction bases with no gene match: 16. This CDR3 is built from 15 residues. For the CDR3, the DNA is TGTGCCAGCATTAGACCATTCGACAGGGTGAGGGAGCAGTACTTC. This encodes CASIRPFDRVREQYF.

This chain joins TRBV5-1 and TRBJ2-7, with D perhaps TRBD1 (5 bases). Germline V gene sequence: CDR1 SGHRS, CDR2 YFSETQ. The CDR3 runs 14 residues. V was clipped by 6 bases and J by 4 bases, with 17 bases between them. The CDR3 bases are TGCGCCAGCACCCCTAGGGAAGGGGCTTACGAGCAGTACTTC. It is translated as CASTPREGAYEQYF.

In DNA, the CDR3 is TGTGCCTGGAACCGGGACAGACCATTCGGCTACACCTTC. This gives the protein CAWNRDRPFGYTF. This sequence joins TRBV30 and TRBJ1-2; 7 bases are a match to TRBD1. V shed 4 bases, J shed 8 bases, and the junction held 10 bases outside the gene matches. Germline CDR1 reads GTSNPN; CDR2 reads SVGIG (reference sequence). The CDR3 contains 13 residues.

CDR3 protein: CASSSPTGAEAFF. DNA for the CDR3: TGTGCCAGCAGTTCGCCAACAGGGGCAGAAGCTTTCTTT. The chain is built from TRBV27 and TRBJ1-1; 7 bases agree with TRBD1. This CDR3 spans 13 amino acids. Trimming took 4 bases from V and 8 from J; bases not matched to a gene: 7. Germline V gives CDR1 MNHEY, CDR2 SMNVEV (reference sequence).

This clone appeared once. The chain recombines TRBV7-6 with TRBJ1-1; tentatively, D is TRBD1 (5 bases). CDR1 is SGHVS, CDR2 FNYEAQ, per germline. There are 15 residues in the CDR3. Trimming shortened V by 2 bases and J by 0 bases, and 10 bases separated the two germline ends. In nucleotides, the CDR3 is TGTGCCAGCAGCTTACTTGCGGGGGTGAACACTGAAGCTTTCTTT. Amino acids: CASSLLAGVNTEAFF. Full variable domain (remainder filled in from reference TRBV7-6 and TRBJ1-1): GAGVSQSPRYKVTKRGQDVALRCDPISGHVSLYWYRQALGQGPEFLTYFNYEAQQDKSGLPNDRFSAERPEGSISTLTIQRTEQRDSAMYRCASSLLAGVNTEAFFGQGTRLTVV.

V usage is TRBV4-2 and J usage is TRBJ2-7, with D possibly TRBD1 on 7 matching bases. Per the germline V gene, CDR1 is LGHNA and CDR2 is YNFKEQ. Deletions cut 0 bases from V and 5 bases from J, with 17 bases between. The CDR3 contains 16 residues. CDR3 in amino acids: CASSQEEGALFHEQYF. CDR3 DNA sequence: TGTGCCAGCAGCCAAGAGGAGGGGGCGCTTTTCCACGAGCAGTACTTC.

The chain carries TRBV28 and TRBJ2-7, with 8 nucleotides matching TRBD2. J lost 3 bases, V lost 4 bases, and 8 bases had no gene match. The germline V gene encodes CDR1 MDHEN and CDR2 SYDVKM. The CDR3 sequence is 15 residues long. The CDR3 protein is CASSSPRGGRYEQYF. CDR3 in DNA: TGTGCCAGCAGTTCTCCCCGGGGGGGACGCTACGAGCAGTACTTC. Based on the CDR3 plus reference TRBV28 and TRBJ2-7, the full variable domain is DVKVTQSSRYLVKRTGEKVFLECVQDMDHENMFWYRQDPGLGLRLIYFSYDVKMKEKGDIPEGYSVSREKKERFSLILESASTNQTSMYLCASSSPRGGRYEQYFGPGTRLTVT.